A selection of T cell receptor beta chains follows, all from one sample in a study of T-cell reconstitution after alpha-beta-depleted transplantation in children. TCRdb processed the PCR reads anew with MiXCR; each CDR3 protein has one entry. The data contain about 540,000 distinct CDR3 sequences, 15% to 20% of them singletons. Sequencing was performed on PBMCs from the stem cell graft donor, taken from the stem cell graft. The receptors derive from a human donor who donated a stem cell graft to a child with acute lymphoblastic leukemia. Each CDR3 is given with its conserved first and last residue. A D gene is named only where the DNA matches it firmly. Only some rows state a clone size, as once, few, many or a class for expanded clones.

v_gene: TRBV19; j_gene: TRBJ2-7; abundance: -; d_gene: -; CDR3aa: CASSISGSNTYEQYF; CDR3nt: TGTGCCAGTAGTATTAGTGGGAGTAATACCTACGAGCAGTACTTC
v_gene: TRBV5-1; j_gene: TRBJ2-3; abundance: few; d_gene: -; CDR3aa: CASSEGFGGDTQYF; CDR3nt: TGCGCCAGCTCCGAGGGATTTGGCGGTGATACGCAGTATTTT
v_gene: TRBV5-1; j_gene: TRBJ2-7; abundance: few; d_gene: TRBD1; CDR3aa: CASSRAGTGRNEQYF; CDR3nt: TGCGCCAGCAGCAGGGCCGGGACAGGGAGGAACGAGCAGTACTTC
v_gene: TRBV7-2; j_gene: TRBJ2-3; abundance: -; d_gene: -; CDR3aa: CASSAAQRVTQYF; CDR3nt: TGTGCCAGCAGCGCAGCCCAGCGGGTTACGCAGTATTTT
v_gene: TRBV11-3; j_gene: TRBJ2-1; abundance: -; d_gene: TRBD1; CDR3aa: CASSLQAQGAGIEQFF; CDR3nt: TGTGCCAGCAGCTTACAGGCCCAGGGGGCGGGTATAGAGCAGTTCTTC
v_gene: TRBV5-1; j_gene: TRBJ2-4; abundance: few; d_gene: TRBD2; CDR3aa: CASSLLAVPTGAKNIQYF; CDR3nt: TGCGCCAGCAGCCTTCTAGCGGTCCCCACTGGGGCCAAAAACATTCAGTACTTC
v_gene: TRBV10-1; j_gene: TRBJ2-7; abundance: few; d_gene: TRBD2; CDR3aa: CASSEPPLASGYEQYF; CDR3nt: TGCGCCAGCAGTGAGCCCCCACTAGCGTCGGGCTACGAGCAGTACTTC
v_gene: TRBV24-1; j_gene: TRBJ1-1; abundance: -; d_gene: -; CDR3aa: CATSAEAFF; CDR3nt: TGTGCCACCAGTGCTGAAGCTTTCTTT
v_gene: TRBV19; j_gene: TRBJ1-1; abundance: -; d_gene: -; CDR3aa: CASTPNPLNTEAFF; CDR3nt: TGTGCCAGTACCCCGAATCCTCTGAACACTGAAGCTTTCTTT
v_gene: TRBV27; j_gene: TRBJ2-7; abundance: few; d_gene: -; CDR3aa: CASSLTNPYEQYF; CDR3nt: TGTGCCAGCAGTCTGACTAACCCCTACGAGCAGTACTTC
v_gene: TRBV4-2; j_gene: TRBJ2-7; abundance: -; d_gene: -; CDR3aa: CASSREGRAYEQYF; CDR3nt: TGTGCCAGCAGCCGAGAGGGCAGGGCGTACGAGCAGTACTTC
v_gene: TRBV7-9; j_gene: TRBJ1-2; abundance: -; d_gene: TRBD1; CDR3aa: CASSLSGGRGISGYTF; CDR3nt: TGTGCCAGCAGCTTATCCGGGGGCAGGGGGATTAGTGGCTACACCTTC
v_gene: TRBV13; j_gene: TRBJ1-6; abundance: few; d_gene: -; CDR3aa: CASSFGDGNSPLHF; CDR3nt: TGTGCCAGCAGCTTTGGGGACGGCAATTCACCCCTCCACTTT
v_gene: TRBV21-1; j_gene: TRBJ2-7; abundance: -; d_gene: -; CDR3aa: CASSEPYF; CDR3nt: TGTGCCAGCAGCGAGCCGTACTTC
v_gene: TRBV9; j_gene: TRBJ2-1; abundance: -; d_gene: -; CDR3aa: CASSVERWAANNEQFF; CDR3nt: TGTGCCAGCAGCGTAGAACGGTGGGCCGCGAACAATGAGCAGTTCTTC
v_gene: TRBV27; j_gene: TRBJ1-4; abundance: -; d_gene: TRBD1; CDR3aa: CASSPGDREEKLFF; CDR3nt: TGTGCCAGCAGCCCCGGGGACAGGGAGGAAAAACTGTTTTTT
v_gene: TRBV5-1; j_gene: TRBJ2-1; abundance: -; d_gene: -; CDR3aa: CASSLWGGSPSYNEQFF; CDR3nt: TGCGCCAGCAGCTTGTGGGGCGGGTCTCCCTCCTACAATGAGCAGTTCTTC
v_gene: TRBV11-2; j_gene: TRBJ1-4; abundance: few; d_gene: -; CDR3aa: CASSSNLGQLSEKLFF; CDR3nt: TGTGCCAGCAGCTCCAACCTGGGGCAGCTCTCTGAAAAACTGTTTTTT
v_gene: TRBV20-1; j_gene: TRBJ2-7; abundance: few; d_gene: -; CDR3aa: CSARGGVGYEQYF; CDR3nt: TGCAGTGCTAGGGGCGGGGTGGGGTACGAGCAGTACTTC
v_gene: TRBV20-1; j_gene: TRBJ2-4; abundance: few; d_gene: -; CDR3aa: CSARVPTINIQYF; CDR3nt: TGCAGTGCTAGAGTCCCTACCATTAACATTCAGTACTTC
v_gene: TRBV5-1; j_gene: TRBJ2-1; abundance: -; d_gene: TRBD2; CDR3aa: CASSTPLAGKQFF; CDR3nt: TGCGCCAGCAGCACACCGCTAGCGGGAAAGCAGTTCTTC
v_gene: TRBV27; j_gene: TRBJ1-5; abundance: -; d_gene: -; CDR3aa: CASSFFPRISNQPQHF; CDR3nt: TGTGCCAGCAGTTTTTTTCCCAGAATTAGCAATCAGCCCCAGCATTTT
v_gene: TRBV20-1; j_gene: TRBJ2-7; abundance: few; d_gene: TRBD2; CDR3aa: CSAEGGTSLYEQYF; CDR3nt: TGCAGTGCCGAAGGAGGGACTAGCCTTTACGAGCAGTACTTC
v_gene: TRBV20-1; j_gene: TRBJ1-1; abundance: few; d_gene: -; CDR3aa: CSARDKKRGTEAFF; CDR3nt: TGCAGTGCTAGAGATAAGAAAAGGGGGACTGAAGCTTTCTTT
v_gene: TRBV10-2; j_gene: TRBJ1-5; abundance: few; d_gene: -; CDR3aa: CASSLDRTSSNQPQHF; CDR3nt: TGCGCCAGCAGTTTAGACAGGACTTCTAGCAATCAGCCCCAGCATTTT
v_gene: TRBV6-5; j_gene: TRBJ2-1; abundance: few; d_gene: TRBD2; CDR3aa: CASSYSAGVWGEQFF; CDR3nt: TGTGCCAGCAGTTACAGCGCGGGAGTCTGGGGTGAGCAGTTCTTC
v_gene: TRBV5-1; j_gene: TRBJ2-6; abundance: -; d_gene: -; CDR3aa: CASSLQRSGANVLTF; CDR3nt: TGCGCCAGCAGCTTGCAGAGATCTGGGGCCAACGTCCTGACTTTC
v_gene: TRBV5-1; j_gene: TRBJ2-2; abundance: few; d_gene: -; CDR3aa: CASSLGIGELFF; CDR3nt: TGCGCCAGCAGCTTGGGGATCGGGGAGCTGTTTTTT
v_gene: TRBV5-1; j_gene: TRBJ2-5; abundance: -; d_gene: -; CDR3aa: CASGGPPETQYF; CDR3nt: TGCGCCAGCGGGGGACCCCCAGAGACCCAGTACTTC
v_gene: TRBV5-1; j_gene: TRBJ2-1; abundance: few; d_gene: -; CDR3aa: CASSLGGMSSYNEQFF; CDR3nt: TGCGCCAGCAGCTTAGGCGGGATGAGCTCCTACAATGAGCAGTTCTTC
v_gene: TRBV9; j_gene: TRBJ2-1; abundance: few; d_gene: TRBD2; CDR3aa: CASSVGLAEFNEQFF; CDR3nt: TGTGCCAGCAGCGTAGGGCTAGCGGAGTTCAATGAGCAGTTCTTC
v_gene: TRBV20-1; j_gene: TRBJ1-1; abundance: -; d_gene: -; CDR3aa: CSARDVTGGDRAYLMNTEAFF; CDR3nt: TGCAGTGCTAGAGACGTGACTGGGGGTGATAGGGCGTACCTCATGAACACTGAAGCTTTCTTT
v_gene: TRBV6-5; j_gene: TRBJ2-1; abundance: -; d_gene: TRBD2; CDR3aa: CASSSSGSRNEQFF; CDR3nt: TGTGCCAGCAGTTCTAGCGGGAGTCGGAATGAGCAGTTCTTC
v_gene: TRBV19; j_gene: TRBJ1-5; abundance: -; d_gene: -; CDR3aa: CASENTIALFSNQPQHF; CDR3nt: TGTGCCAGCGAGAATACGATTGCACTCTTTAGCAATCAGCCCCAGCATTTT
v_gene: TRBV2; j_gene: TRBJ1-2; abundance: many; d_gene: TRBD1; CDR3aa: CASTIQGAQRDGYTF; CDR3nt: TGTGCCAGCACGATACAGGGGGCGCAGCGGGATGGCTACACCTTC
v_gene: TRBV20-1; j_gene: TRBJ2-7; abundance: -; d_gene: TRBD2; CDR3aa: CSARDRKTSGAPGYEQYF; CDR3nt: TGCAGTGCTAGAGATCGGAAGACTAGCGGAGCCCCGGGGTACGAGCAGTACTTC
v_gene: TRBV7-8; j_gene: TRBJ2-7; abundance: few; d_gene: TRBD1; CDR3aa: CASSSTGAQQYF; CDR3nt: TGTGCCAGCAGCTCAACAGGGGCTCAGCAGTACTTC
v_gene: TRBV5-1; j_gene: TRBJ1-5; abundance: few; d_gene: -; CDR3aa: CASSPEGVSNQPQHF; CDR3nt: TGCGCCAGCAGCCCGGAAGGGGTTAGCAATCAGCCCCAGCATTTT
v_gene: TRBV29-1; j_gene: TRBJ2-7; abundance: -; d_gene: TRBD1; CDR3aa: CSVSFGQERYF; CDR3nt: TGCAGCGTTTCTTTCGGACAGGAGAGGTACTTC
v_gene: TRBV7-9; j_gene: TRBJ2-5; abundance: -; d_gene: TRBD2; CDR3aa: CASSNQGLADETQYF; CDR3nt: TGTGCCAGCAGCAATCAAGGACTAGCGGACGAGACCCAGTACTTC
v_gene: TRBV7-2; j_gene: TRBJ2-2; abundance: -; d_gene: TRBD2; CDR3aa: CASSLEGLAGARAGELFF; CDR3nt: TGTGCCAGCAGCCTCGAGGGACTAGCGGGAGCTCGGGCCGGGGAGCTGTTTTTT
v_gene: TRBV27; j_gene: TRBJ1-4; abundance: -; d_gene: -; CDR3aa: CASSFRLPTNEKLFF; CDR3nt: TGTGCCAGCAGTTTTAGGCTTCCAACTAATGAAAAACTGTTTTTT
v_gene: TRBV6-1; j_gene: TRBJ2-2; abundance: once; d_gene: TRBD1; CDR3aa: CASSRRDREPGELFF; CDR3nt: TGTGCCAGCAGCCGACGGGACAGGGAACCCGGGGAGCTGTTTTTT
v_gene: TRBV20-1; j_gene: TRBJ2-1; abundance: -; d_gene: -; CDR3aa: CSAIVPSVASNEQFF; CDR3nt: TGCAGTGCTATTGTGCCTAGCGTGGCAAGCAATGAGCAGTTCTTC
v_gene: TRBV7-6; j_gene: TRBJ1-5; abundance: -; d_gene: -; CDR3aa: CASSLSRESQPQHF; CDR3nt: TGTGCCAGCAGCTTATCACGGGAGTCTCAGCCCCAGCATTTT
v_gene: TRBV5-1; j_gene: TRBJ2-7; abundance: -; d_gene: TRBD1; CDR3aa: CASSTNWDRNSYEQYF; CDR3nt: TGCGCCAGCAGCACAAACTGGGACAGGAACTCCTACGAGCAGTACTTC
v_gene: TRBV7-6; j_gene: TRBJ2-3; abundance: -; d_gene: -; CDR3aa: CASSLALRRVRGSTDTQYF; CDR3nt: TGTGCCAGCAGCTTAGCCCTTAGGAGGGTCCGGGGGAGCACAGATACGCAGTATTTT
v_gene: TRBV5-1; j_gene: TRBJ1-6; abundance: few; d_gene: -; CDR3aa: CASSLEAFSSYNSPLHF; CDR3nt: TGCGCCAGCAGCTTGGAGGCATTCAGCTCCTATAATTCACCCCTCCACTTT
v_gene: TRBV7-2; j_gene: TRBJ2-7; abundance: few; d_gene: TRBD2; CDR3aa: CASSPGLAGNEQYF; CDR3nt: TGTGCCAGCAGTCCCGGGCTAGCGGGAAACGAGCAGTACTTC
v_gene: TRBV12-3/TRBV12-4; j_gene: TRBJ2-2; abundance: -; d_gene: -; CDR3aa: CAGGEGTPGELFF; CDR3nt: TGTGCAGGGGGGGAGGGGACGCCCGGGGAGCTGTTTTTT
v_gene: TRBV4-1; j_gene: TRBJ2-2; abundance: -; d_gene: -; CDR3aa: CASSPSTVANTGELFF; CDR3nt: TGCGCCAGCAGCCCGTCGACAGTCGCGAACACCGGGGAGCTGTTTTTT
v_gene: TRBV20-1; j_gene: TRBJ2-1; abundance: -; d_gene: TRBD2; CDR3aa: CSASMRAGGVDEQFF; CDR3nt: TGCAGTGCTAGTATGCGAGCGGGAGGGGTAGATGAGCAGTTCTTC
v_gene: TRBV2; j_gene: TRBJ1-5; abundance: -; d_gene: -; CDR3aa: CASSGGYSRDQPQHF; CDR3nt: TGTGCCAGCAGTGGGGGGTACAGTAGAGATCAGCCCCAGCATTTT